The source of this TCR beta chain is a study of PD-1 blockade in classical Hodgkin lymphoma (TCRdb year 2020). About the full investigation: To define a peripheral blood immune signature of response to PD-1 blockade in classical Hodgkin lymphoma, the study combined TCR beta sequencing with CyTOF.

For this clone: Its recognized antigen is unknown. No quality values exist for individual bases; no much larger clone is one base distant.

Genomic DNA was extracted with the Qiagen DNeasy kit from unsorted PBMCs and from negatively selected CD4+ and CD8+ fractions. Using primers that anneal to V and J segments, immunoSEQ multiplex PCR amplified the TCR beta CDR3 regions. A synthetic immune receptor repertoire was used to minimize amplification bias, and remaining bias was computationally removed after sequencing. In the source study's methods: Custom Python scripts were used to quantify repertoire diversity as the Shannon entropy index. The unsorted, CD4+ and CD8+ repertoires were each analyzed separately, with the exception of combined analyses, where CD4+ and CD8+ sequences were merged in silico. TCRdb retrieved this table from immuneACCESS and kept in-frame rearrangements only. Not all clones are present; in checked studies, unresolved V genes account for under half, and no reason is known for the remainder. V and J calls and clone size come straight from that table; D and trimming were deduced from the DNA. The sample table contains over 9,000 clones; only one count was recorded for approximately 84% of them. In total, the top ten clones hold 15% of the sample.

The intended sense of this specimen's time point label: newly diagnosed, previously untreated cHL patient sample. Using a Miltenyi CD8+ T cell isolation kit, CD8+ T cells were purified from thawed PBMCs through magnetic negative selection. As a comparison group for the relapsed/refractory trial patients, PBMCs from patients with newly diagnosed, previously untreated classical Hodgkin lymphoma were sequenced. Peripheral blood was collected in 8 mL Vacutainer Cell Preparation Tubes, from which PBMCs were isolated by centrifugation and then cryopreserved. Purified CD4+ and CD8+ fractions were prepared only for cases with an additional available PBMC sample. Magnetically labelled cells were depleted on LS columns in a quadroMACS separator, and the flow-through was collected as the purified fraction. The paper as a whole reports these results and caveats: Newly diagnosed patients were reported to have lower baseline TCR diversity than healthy donors, and relapsed/refractory patients were reported to have lower baseline TCR diversity still. The study was restricted to a single clinical trial cohort, and the causes of repertoire differences, possibly disease activity or prior therapy, were left undefined.

The sequenced material came from CD8+ T cells from blood. This TCR was recovered from a human donor with classical Hodgkin lymphoma.

The CDR3 region has the sequence CSVAGSGELFF. At the DNA level, the sequence is TGCAGCGTTGCCGGGTCCGGGGAGCTGTTTTTT. The chain is assembled from TRBV29-1 and TRBJ2-2; confidence is insufficient to name the D gene. CDR1 is given as SQVTM and CDR2 as ANQGSEA, both from the germline V gene. The CDR3 runs 11 amino acids, cysteine and phenylalanine included. The kept DNA is CDR3 alone, 33 bases in frame from the first base. Trimming takes 4 bases from V and 6 bases from J, and the germline ends sit 6 bases apart.